This passage covers 8 T cell receptor beta chains from one sample sequenced in a study of T-cell reconstitution after alpha-beta-depleted transplantation in children. Preparing the TCRbeta library involved the use of unique molecular identifiers. From the PCR reads, TCRdb called clonotypes with MiXCR, one entry per CDR3 protein. The sample has around 800,000 distinct CDR3 sequences; around 17% are singletons. Sample: PBMCs, mostly from graft donor cells, taken 360 days after TCRalphabeta/CD19-depleted stem cell transplant. The receptors shown here come from a male patient younger than 18 who had a stem cell transplant for acute lymphoblastic leukemia, so the T cells may come from the graft donor.

This clonotype was detected only a few times. The V call is TRBV5-1, the J call TRBJ2-1, with D maybe TRBD2 (5 bases). The CDR3 has 13 amino acids. Trimming shortened V by 4 bases and J by 12 bases, and 17 bases separated the two germline ends. Germline V gene lookup returns CDR1 SGHRS and CDR2 YFSETQ. The CDR3 region has the DNA TGCGCCAGCAGCCCAAGGAGCGGAGCCCCGCAGTTCTTC. Its protein is CASSPRSGAPQFF.

The chain couples TRBV18 to TRBJ2-5; TRBD2 matches 15 bases. The CDR3 loop spans 17 amino acids. The V segment lost 2 bases and the J segment 4 bases; nucleotides outside the gene matches: 5. The germline V gene has CDR1 KGHSH and CDR2 LQKENI. CDR3 sequence reads: CASSPLTGLAGGETQYF. In DNA, the CDR3 is TGTGCCAGCTCACCATTGACGGGACTAGCGGGAGGAGAGACCCAGTACTTC.

This chain joins TRBV3-1 and TRBJ1-1, with D uncertain. Germline CDR1 LGHDT, CDR2 YNNKEL (reference sequence). The CDR3 extends over 16 amino acids. The V end lost 0 bases, the J end lost 6 bases, and 17 bases lay between the germline ends. CDR3 bases: TGTGCCAGCAGCCAAGAAGGTGGAGTGAGGGTTCCTGAAGCTTTCTTT. It encodes CASSQEGGVRVPEAFF.

In this sample, this clonotype turned up a few times. This chain uses TRBV20-1 with TRBJ1-2, with D maybe TRBD1 (5 bases). Trimming removed 0 bases at V and 1 base at J, with 12 bases between. The length of the CDR3 is 15 residues. CDR1 and CDR2 (germline): DFQATT, SNEGSKA (reference sequence). The CDR3 nucleotides read TGCAGTGCTAGAGATTTCAGGGCCGATAACTATGGCTACACCTTC. It codes for CSARDFRADNYGYTF.

The rearrangement uses TRBV6-5 and TRBJ2-7; TRBD2 agrees at 8 bases. This CDR3 region has 14 residues. The V segment lost 2 bases and the J segment 6 bases; nucleotides outside the gene matches: 6. Germline assignment: CDR1 MNHEY and CDR2 SVGAGI. The CDR3 loop reads CASSYDGTSGEQYF. Here the CDR3 DNA reads TGTGCCAGCAGTTACGACGGCACTAGCGGCGAGCAGTACTTC.

J is TRBJ1-5 and V is TRBV18; TRBD1 might be the D (5 bases). Trimming took off 2 bases at V and 0 bases at J, with 17 bases between the two ends. CDR1 is KGHSH, CDR2 LQKENI, per germline. The CDR3 runs 18 residues. For the CDR3, the DNA is TGTGCCAGCTCACCAACAGGACCTGGCCTCTATAGCAATCAGCCCCAGCATTTT. It codes for CASSPTGPGLYSNQPQHF.

In this sample, this clonotype turned up a few times. V gene TRBV5-1 combines with J gene TRBJ2-6; 8 bases are a match to TRBD1. Germline CDR1 and CDR2: SGHRS and YFSETQ. The CDR3 loop spans 19 amino acids. V was clipped by 4 bases and J by 1 base; unmatched bases: 13. The CDR3 spells CASSGNRDRFWSGANVLTF. For the CDR3, the DNA is TGCGCCAGCAGCGGAAATCGGGACAGGTTTTGGTCTGGGGCCAACGTCCTGACTTTC.

This chain links TRBV20-1 with TRBJ2-1; 16 nucleotides match TRBD2. J lost 12 bases, V lost 6 bases, and 11 bases had no gene match. The CDR3 has 15 amino acids. Germline values: CDR1 DFQATT, CDR2 SNEGSKA (reference sequence). The CDR3 DNA sequence: TGCAGTGCCGCCTTAGGGACTAGCGGGAGGGCCCCGCAGTTCTTC. Protein: CSAALGTSGRAPQFF.